This T cell receptor (beta chain) comes out of a study of cytomegalovirus exposure and HLA in healthy donors. CDR3 length: 16 residues. A remark on this clone: Antigen specificity is unknown.

Some clones are missing from TCRdb's copy, which holds only in-frame ones; the method was immunoSEQ multiplex PCR. The sample contains some 290,000 clones, roughly 90% of which appear only once. The study, taken as a whole, reports: Most sequenced TCRs were rare (though some public TCRs occurred in many donors).

Input material: PBMCs. This clonotype was sampled from a man aged 25 to 40 in good health and CMV-seronegative. This chain connects TRBV12-2 to TRBJ1-1; no check of the table's D call, TRBD1, against the DNA was made. TRBV12-2 has pseudogene status. Here the CDR3 DNA reads TGTGCAAGTCGACAAGCCCTTGGCAGGTGCTACACTGAAGCTTTCTTT. It yields the protein CASRQALGRCYTEAFF.